These T cell receptor beta chains were read from a single sample in a study of Ad26.COV2.S vaccination and SARS-CoV-2 variants. Sequencing used immunoSEQ multiplex PCR; TCRdb keeps in-frame clones, though not all of them. Among about 450,000 clones, approximately 89% were seen once, and the ten largest hold over 2%. The sample was peripheral blood, taken in a trial of Ad26.COV2.S vaccine versus placebo. The source is a person aged 18-60 years who received the Ad26.COV2.S COVID-19 vaccine or a placebo. CDR3s include the opening cysteine and the closing phenylalanine or tryptophan. A D gene is named only where the DNA matches it firmly. Clone size is not always given. Where it is, it says once, few, many or a class for expanded clones.

J gene	clone size	V gene	D gene	CDR3 DNA	CDR3 protein
TRBJ1-5	NA	TRBV7-2	NA	TGTGCCAGCAGCTTTTGGAGGCAGGGTCTAAGCAATCAGCCCCAGCATTTT	CASSFWRQGLSNQPQHF
TRBJ2-3	NA	TRBV25-1	TRBD2	TGTGCCAGCAGTGACGGCATAGCGGGAGAGGGAGATACGCAGTATTTT	CASSDGIAGEGDTQYF
TRBJ2-1	NA	TRBV6-1	NA	TGTGCCACTCACGGGGCCGCGTCCGCTGAGCAGTTCTTC	CATHGAASAEQFF
TRBJ1-2	NA	TRBV19	NA	TGTGCCAGTAGTATAAGGTCAGGGACGTTGGACTATGGCTACACCTTC	CASSIRSGTLDYGYTF
TRBJ1-4	NA	TRBV11-3	TRBD1	TGTGCCAGCAGCTTAGGGACAGGGGCCCTGCGGAATGAAAAACTGTTTTTT	CASSLGTGALRNEKLFF
TRBJ1-2	NA	TRBV28	NA	TGTGCCAGCAGTTTAAACCGTTGGGGCCAGCTTTATGGCTACACCTTC	CASSLNRWGQLYGYTF
TRBJ1-4	once	TRBV9	TRBD1	TGTGCCAGCAGCCCTACAGGGGGGAACGAAAAACTGTTTTTT	CASSPTGGNEKLFF
TRBJ2-1	NA	TRBV5-1	NA	TGCGCCAGCAGCTTGGTAGGTGCGCATAGCTCCTACAATGAGCAGTTCTTC	CASSLVGAHSSYNEQFF
TRBJ1-2	NA	TRBV4-3	NA	TGCGCCAGCAGCCAAGATCTGGGGGGGAACTATGGCTACACCTTC	CASSQDLGGNYGYTF
TRBJ1-4	NA	TRBV5-4	TRBD1	TGTGCCAGCAGCCCATACAGGGGTGAAAAACTGTTTTTT	CASSPYRGEKLFF
TRBJ1-1	NA	TRBV11-3	NA	TGTGCCAGCAGCCCAGAGGGGGGGTTCACTGAAGCTTTCTTT	CASSPEGGFTEAFF
TRBJ2-3	NA	TRBV6-5	NA	TGTGCCAGCACCCTAAACTCATCCCCCGGAGATACGCAGTATTTT	CASTLNSSPGDTQYF
TRBJ2-1	NA	TRBV9	NA	TGTGCCAGCAGCCCCCGCGGGTTCGGGACATCCAATGAGCAGTTCTTC	CASSPRGFGTSNEQFF
TRBJ1-1	NA	TRBV19	NA	TGTGCCAGTAGTATACGCGGCGAGACTGAAGCTTTCTTT	CASSIRGETEAFF
TRBJ2-3	NA	TRBV3-1/TRBV3-2	NA	TGTGCCAGCAGCCCCTACACCCAACCGGGCGATACGCAGTATTTT	CASSPYTQPGDTQYF
TRBJ2-1	NA	TRBV7-7	TRBD2	TGTGCTAGCAGCTTAGCGGGAGGATTTAATGAGCAGTTCTTC	CASSLAGGFNEQFF
TRBJ1-2	NA	TRBV4-3	TRBD1	TGCGCCAGCAGCCAAGTATCATACAAGGCAGGGGGCAACTATGGCTACACCTTC	CASSQVSYKAGGNYGYTF
TRBJ2-3	NA	TRBV12-3/TRBV12-4	NA	TGTGCCAGTGGTGGGGATACGCAGTATTTT	CASGGDTQYF
TRBJ2-5	NA	TRBV5-1	NA	TGCGCCAGCAGCTTGGGGGACGCCGGGCAAGAGACCCAGTACTTC	CASSLGDAGQETQYF
TRBJ2-2	few	TRBV7-8	TRBD1	TGTGCCAGCAGCTTCTACAGGGGAAGTAACACCGGGGAGCTGTTTTTT	CASSFYRGSNTGELFF
TRBJ2-3	few	TRBV7-6	NA	TGTGCCAGCAGCTTAGCGAAGACCATGAGCCGTCCCGACACAGATACGCAGTATTTT	CASSLAKTMSRPDTDTQYF
TRBJ2-1	NA	TRBV7-6	NA	TGTGCCAGCAGCCGTACCGGGCCTCCTCACAATGAGCAGTTCTTC	CASSRTGPPHNEQFF
TRBJ2-1	NA	TRBV7-2	TRBD2	TGTGCCAGCAGCAACCTAGCGGGGGGAGGCGAGTTCTTC	CASSNLAGGGEFF
TRBJ1-5	NA	TRBV27	TRBD1	TGTGCCAGCAGTTTAAGCACCGGGACAGGCCTTGATCAGCCCCAGCATTTT	CASSLSTGTGLDQPQHF
TRBJ2-1	NA	TRBV7-2	NA	TGTGCCAGCAGCTGGGACTGGTACAATGAGCAGTTCTTC	CASSWDWYNEQFF
TRBJ2-1	NA	TRBV10-2	NA	TGCGCCAGCACCCACCCGGGACTCCCTTACGATGAGCAGTTCTTC	CASTHPGLPYDEQFF
TRBJ1-1	NA	TRBV5-1	NA	TGCGCCAGCAGCTTCCTATACGCCACTGAAGCTTTCTTT	CASSFLYATEAFF
TRBJ2-7	NA	TRBV5-1	NA	TGCGCCAGCAGCCGGCGACAGGCCCTGAGCTCCTACGAGCAGTACTTC	CASSRRQALSSYEQYF
TRBJ2-5	NA	TRBV13	NA	TGTGCCAGCAGCTTAGTCGCGACGACCCAGTACTTC	CASSLVATTQYF
TRBJ1-5	NA	TRBV6-2/TRBV6-3	TRBD1	TGTGCCAGCAGTTCCACAGGGGTAAATCAGCCCCAGCATTTT	CASSSTGVNQPQHF
TRBJ2-3	NA	TRBV5-1	TRBD2	TGCGCCAGCAGCCGAGGGACTAGCGGGAGGGAAAGCACAGATACGCAGTATTTT	CASSRGTSGRESTDTQYF
TRBJ2-1	NA	TRBV2	TRBD2	TGTGCCAGCTTAGGACTAGCGGGAGGCAATGAGCAGTTCTTC	CASLGLAGGNEQFF
TRBJ2-3	NA	TRBV7-3	TRBD1	TGTGCCAGCAGCCTAGGGACAGGGGCTAGCACAGATACGCAGTATTTT	CASSLGTGASTDTQYF
TRBJ1-2	NA	TRBV11-2	NA	TGTGCCAGCAGCTTATTAATGCGGAGGGATGGCTACACCTTC	CASSLLMRRDGYTF
TRBJ1-5	NA	TRBV3-1/TRBV3-2	NA	TGTGCCAGCAGCTCGCGACATTCCAATCAGCCCCAGCATTTT	CASSSRHSNQPQHF
TRBJ2-6	NA	TRBV4-3	NA	TGCGCCAGCAGCCAAAACCCTGGGGCCAACGTCCTGACTTTC	CASSQNPGANVLTF
TRBJ2-2	NA	TRBV9	TRBD2	TGTGCCAGCAGCCCCCGTGGACTAGCGAGCACCGGGGAGCTGTTTTTT	CASSPRGLASTGELFF
TRBJ1-1	NA	TRBV11-2	NA	TGTGCCAGCAGTACTCTCAGTACGGCTTTCTTT	CASSTLSTAFF
TRBJ2-1	NA	TRBV24-1	TRBD2	TGTGCCACCTCGTCCGGACTAGCGGGACGCTCCTACAATGAGCAGTTCTTC	CATSSGLAGRSYNEQFF